This entry concerns a single TCR beta chain. This sample stems from a study of blood T cell repertoires in COVID-19. About the study: There were acute and convalescent COVID-19 samples, and they came from the United States, Italy and Spain.

Germline CDR1 and CDR2: SGHKS and YYEKEE (reference sequence). CDR3 length equals 17 residues. Trimming pared 1 base from V and 0 bases from J, leaving 13 bases between. Study processing details: Reference gene primer amplification gave nucleated cell count estimates. TCRdb keeps only in-frame clones here, not all; method: immunoSEQ multiplex PCR. The DNA gave D and trimming, while V, J and clone size come from that table. Of 250,000 to 300,000 clones listed, 86% are singletons. Patients at the Seattle site were enrolled during active infection and followed longitudinally. Sequenced material: peripheral blood. The chain uses TRBV5-5 and TRBJ1-4; D ambiguous. This TCR derives from a woman aged 25-40 years with COVID-19, enrolled during active disease. CDR3 coding DNA: TGTGCCAGCAGCTTGAACGAGATACGTGCAACTAATGAAAAACTGTTTTTT. Translation gives CASSLNEIRATNEKLFF. Supplemented by reference TRBV5-5 and TRBJ1-4, the full variable domain reads DAGVTQSPTHLIKTRGQQVTLRCSPISGHKSVSWYQQVLGQGPQFIFQYYEKEERGRGNFPDRFSARQFPNYSSELNVNALLLGDSALYLCASSLNEIRATNEKLFFGSGTQLSVL.